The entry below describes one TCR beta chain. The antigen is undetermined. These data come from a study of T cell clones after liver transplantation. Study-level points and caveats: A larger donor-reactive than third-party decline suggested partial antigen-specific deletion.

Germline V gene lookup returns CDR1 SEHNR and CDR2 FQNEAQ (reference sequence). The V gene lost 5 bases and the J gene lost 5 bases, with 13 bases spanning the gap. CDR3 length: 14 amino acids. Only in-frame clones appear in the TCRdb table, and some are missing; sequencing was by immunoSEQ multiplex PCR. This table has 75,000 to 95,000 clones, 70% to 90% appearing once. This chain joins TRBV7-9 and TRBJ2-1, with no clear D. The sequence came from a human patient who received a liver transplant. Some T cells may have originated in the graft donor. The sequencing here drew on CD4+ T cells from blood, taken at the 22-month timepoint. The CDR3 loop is CASSLRRNDNEQFF. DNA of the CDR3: TGTGCCAGCAGCCTCAGACGAAATGACAATGAGCAGTTCTTC.